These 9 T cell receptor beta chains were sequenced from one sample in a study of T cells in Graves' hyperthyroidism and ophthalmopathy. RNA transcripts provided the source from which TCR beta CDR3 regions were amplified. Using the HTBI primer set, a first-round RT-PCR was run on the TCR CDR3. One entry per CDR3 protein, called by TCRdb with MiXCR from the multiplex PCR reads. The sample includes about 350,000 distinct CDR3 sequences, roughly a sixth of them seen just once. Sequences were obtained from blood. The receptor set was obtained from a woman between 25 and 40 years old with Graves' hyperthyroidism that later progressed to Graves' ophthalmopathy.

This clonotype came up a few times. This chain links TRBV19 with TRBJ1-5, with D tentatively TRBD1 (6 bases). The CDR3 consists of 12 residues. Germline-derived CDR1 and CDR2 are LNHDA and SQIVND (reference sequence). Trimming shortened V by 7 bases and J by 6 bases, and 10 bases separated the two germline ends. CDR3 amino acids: CASKKQGQPQHF. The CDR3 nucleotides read TGTGCCAGTAAGAAACAGGGTCAGCCCCAGCATTTT.

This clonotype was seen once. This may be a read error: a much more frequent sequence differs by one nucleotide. The CDR3 protein is CDSSLVDTAGNTIYF. CDR3 sequence (DNA): TGTGACAGCAGTTTGGTGGACACTGCCGGAAACACCATATATTTT. This rearrangement joins TRBV28 to TRBJ1-3, with D tentatively TRBD1 (5 bases). Germline loops: CDR1 MDHEN, CDR2 SYDVKM. The CDR3 spans 15 residues.

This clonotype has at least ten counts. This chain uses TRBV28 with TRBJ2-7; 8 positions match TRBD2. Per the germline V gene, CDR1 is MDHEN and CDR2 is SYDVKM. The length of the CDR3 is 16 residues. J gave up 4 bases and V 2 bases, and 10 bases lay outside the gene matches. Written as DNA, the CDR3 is TGTGCCAGCAGTTTAATGGCTAGCGGGCTCCCTTACGAGCAGTACTTC. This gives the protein CASSLMASGLPYEQYF.

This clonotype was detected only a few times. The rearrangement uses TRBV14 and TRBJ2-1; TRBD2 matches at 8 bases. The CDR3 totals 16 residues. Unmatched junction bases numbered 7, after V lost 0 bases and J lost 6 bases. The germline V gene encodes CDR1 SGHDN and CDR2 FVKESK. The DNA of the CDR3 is TGTGCCAGCAGCCAAGATGCCAGCGGGAGTCCCAATGAGCAGTTCTTC. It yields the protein CASSQDASGSPNEQFF.

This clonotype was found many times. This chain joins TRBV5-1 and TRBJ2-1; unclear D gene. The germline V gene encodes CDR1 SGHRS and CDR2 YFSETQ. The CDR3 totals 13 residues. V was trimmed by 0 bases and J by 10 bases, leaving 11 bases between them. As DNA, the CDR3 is TGCGCCAGCAGCTTGGTGCCTTCCGAGGAGCAGTTCTTC. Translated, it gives CASSLVPSEEQFF.

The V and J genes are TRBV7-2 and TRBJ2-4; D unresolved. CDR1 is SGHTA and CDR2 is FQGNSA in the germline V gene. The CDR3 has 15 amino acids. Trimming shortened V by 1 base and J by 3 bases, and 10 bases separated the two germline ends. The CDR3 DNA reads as TGTGCCAGCAGCTTAGAGTCCACGAGCAAAAACATTCAGTACTTC. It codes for CASSLESTSKNIQYF.

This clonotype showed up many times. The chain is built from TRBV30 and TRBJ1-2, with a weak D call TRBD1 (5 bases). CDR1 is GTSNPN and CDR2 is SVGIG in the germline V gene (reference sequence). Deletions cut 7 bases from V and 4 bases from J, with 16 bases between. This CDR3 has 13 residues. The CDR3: CASGTAHLYGYTF. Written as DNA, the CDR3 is TGTGCCTCGGGGACGGCACACCTCTATGGCTACACCTTC.

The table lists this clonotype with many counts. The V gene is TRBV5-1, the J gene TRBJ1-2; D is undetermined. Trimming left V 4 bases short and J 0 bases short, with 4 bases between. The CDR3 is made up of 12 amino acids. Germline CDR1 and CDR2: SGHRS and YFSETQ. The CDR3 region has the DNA TGCGCCAGCAGCACCACTAACTATGGCTACACCTTC. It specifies CASSTTNYGYTF.

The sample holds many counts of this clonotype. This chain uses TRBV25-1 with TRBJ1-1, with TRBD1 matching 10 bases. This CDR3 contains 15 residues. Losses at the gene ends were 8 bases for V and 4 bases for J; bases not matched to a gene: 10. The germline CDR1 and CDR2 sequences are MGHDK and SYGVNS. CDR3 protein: CASALDRGLSTEAFF. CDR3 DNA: TGTGCCAGCGCCCTTGACAGGGGGCTCAGCACTGAAGCTTTCTTT.